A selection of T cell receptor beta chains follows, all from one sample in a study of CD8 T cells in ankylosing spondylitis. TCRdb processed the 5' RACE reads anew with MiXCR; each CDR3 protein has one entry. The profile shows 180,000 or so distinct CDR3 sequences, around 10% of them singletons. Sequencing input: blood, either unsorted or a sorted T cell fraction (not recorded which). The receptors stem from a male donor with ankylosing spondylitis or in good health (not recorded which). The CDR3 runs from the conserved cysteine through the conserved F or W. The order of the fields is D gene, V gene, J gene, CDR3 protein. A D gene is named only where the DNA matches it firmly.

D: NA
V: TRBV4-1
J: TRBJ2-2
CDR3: CASSQDEDSANTGELFF

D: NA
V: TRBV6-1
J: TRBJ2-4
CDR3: CASRSHRELAKNIQYF

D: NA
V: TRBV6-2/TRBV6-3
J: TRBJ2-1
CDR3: CASSYSRETAHSQQFF

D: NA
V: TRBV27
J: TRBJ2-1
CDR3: CASSLSIDRQNDEQFF

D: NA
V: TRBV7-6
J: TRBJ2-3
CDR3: CASSWTASATQYF

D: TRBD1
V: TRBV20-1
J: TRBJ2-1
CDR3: CSARIPGTGDAEQFF

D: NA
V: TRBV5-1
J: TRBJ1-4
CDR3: CASSFLANEKLFF

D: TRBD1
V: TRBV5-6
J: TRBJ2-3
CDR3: CASSLLRDRDTDTQYF

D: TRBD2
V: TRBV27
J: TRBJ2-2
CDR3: CASRILAGGWTGELFF

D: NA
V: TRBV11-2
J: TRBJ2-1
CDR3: CATPTYNEQFF

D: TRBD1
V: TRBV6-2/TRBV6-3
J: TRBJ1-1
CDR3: CASRPRQGESEAFF

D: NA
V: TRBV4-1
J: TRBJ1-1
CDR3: CASSQALTGNSEAFF

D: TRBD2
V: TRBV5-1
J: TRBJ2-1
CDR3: CATSGLAGTSSYNEQFF

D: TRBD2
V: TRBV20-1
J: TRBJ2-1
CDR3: CSAKISSGAGYEQFF

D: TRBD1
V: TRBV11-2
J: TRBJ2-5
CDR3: CASSIDRDETQYF

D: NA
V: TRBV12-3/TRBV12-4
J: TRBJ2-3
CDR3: CASNLAGAQVADTQYF

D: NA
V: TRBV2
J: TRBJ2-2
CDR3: CASSYDRSDTGELFF

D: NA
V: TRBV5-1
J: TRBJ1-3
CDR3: CASRSETAGNTIYF

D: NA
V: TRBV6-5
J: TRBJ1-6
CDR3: CASSYSVPRNSPLHF

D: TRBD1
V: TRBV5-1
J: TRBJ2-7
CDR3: CASSGSGTATYEQYF

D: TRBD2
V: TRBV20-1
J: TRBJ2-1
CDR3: CSARLGTSGYNEQFF

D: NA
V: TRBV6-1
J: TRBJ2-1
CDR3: CASSLERGPGVNEQFF

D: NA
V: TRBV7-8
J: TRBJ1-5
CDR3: CASSLVSVWAGDRFNQPQHF